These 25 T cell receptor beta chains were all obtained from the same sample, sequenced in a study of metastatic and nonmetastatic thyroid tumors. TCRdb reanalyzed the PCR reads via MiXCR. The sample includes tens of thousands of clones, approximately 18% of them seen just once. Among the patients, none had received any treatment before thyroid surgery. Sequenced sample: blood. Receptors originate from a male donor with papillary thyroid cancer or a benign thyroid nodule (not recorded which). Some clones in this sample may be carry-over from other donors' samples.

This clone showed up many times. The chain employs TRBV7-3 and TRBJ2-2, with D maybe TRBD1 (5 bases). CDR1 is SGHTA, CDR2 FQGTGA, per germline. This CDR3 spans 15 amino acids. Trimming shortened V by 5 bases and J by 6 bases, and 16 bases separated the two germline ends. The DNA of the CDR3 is TGTGCCAGCAGCCCAGGGCCATGGGGCCCCGGGGAGCTGTTTTTT. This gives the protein CASSPGPWGPGELFF. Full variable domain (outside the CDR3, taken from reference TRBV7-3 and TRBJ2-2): GAGVSQTPSNKVTEKGKYVELRCDPISGHTALYWYRQSLGQGPEFLIYFQGTGAADDSGLPNDRFFAVRPEGSVSTLKIQRTERGDSAVYLCASSPGPWGPGELFFGEGSRLTVL.

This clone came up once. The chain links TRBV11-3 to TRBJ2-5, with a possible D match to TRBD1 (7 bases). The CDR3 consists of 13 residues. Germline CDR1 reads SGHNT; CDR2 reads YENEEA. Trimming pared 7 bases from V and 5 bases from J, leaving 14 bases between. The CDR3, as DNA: TGTGCCAGCACCTTGGAGGGGGCGGAGACCCAGTACTTC. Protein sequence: CASTLEGAETQYF.

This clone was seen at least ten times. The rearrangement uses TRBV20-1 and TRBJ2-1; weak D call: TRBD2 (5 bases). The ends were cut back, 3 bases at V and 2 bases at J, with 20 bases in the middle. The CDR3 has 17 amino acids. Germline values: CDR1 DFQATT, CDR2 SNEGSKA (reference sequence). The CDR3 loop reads CSASDPEEWRTYNEQFF. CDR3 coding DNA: TGCAGTGCTAGTGACCCGGAGGAGTGGCGGACCTACAATGAGCAGTTCTTC.

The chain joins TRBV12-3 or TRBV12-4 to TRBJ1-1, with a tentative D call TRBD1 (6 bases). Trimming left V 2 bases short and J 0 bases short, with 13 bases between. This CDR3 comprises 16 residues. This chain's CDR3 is CASSLSRGSMNTEAFF. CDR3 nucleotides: TGTGCCAGCAGTTTATCCAGGGGCTCTATGAACACTGAAGCTTTCTTT.

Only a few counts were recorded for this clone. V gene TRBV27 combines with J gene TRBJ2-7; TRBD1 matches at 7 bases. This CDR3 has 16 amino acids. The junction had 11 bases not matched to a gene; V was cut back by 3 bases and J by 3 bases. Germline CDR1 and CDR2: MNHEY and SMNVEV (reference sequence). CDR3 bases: TGTGCCAGCAGTTTGTCATCTCCGGGACAGAGCTACGAGCAGTACTTC. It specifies CASSLSSPGQSYEQYF.

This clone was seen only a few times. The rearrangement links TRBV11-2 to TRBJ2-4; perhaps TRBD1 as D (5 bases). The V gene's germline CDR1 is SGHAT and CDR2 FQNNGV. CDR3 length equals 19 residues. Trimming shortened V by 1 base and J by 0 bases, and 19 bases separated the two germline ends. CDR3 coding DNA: TGTGCCAGCAGCTTAGTGGACACCAGGTCGGAAATAGCCAAAAACATTCAGTACTTC. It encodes CASSLVDTRSEIAKNIQYF. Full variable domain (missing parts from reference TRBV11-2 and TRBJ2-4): EAGVAQSPRYKIIEKRQSVAFWCNPISGHATLYWYQQILGQGPKLLIQFQNNGVVDDSQLPKDRFSAERLKGVDSTLKIQPAKLEDSAVYLCASSLVDTRSEIAKNIQYFGAGTRLSVL.

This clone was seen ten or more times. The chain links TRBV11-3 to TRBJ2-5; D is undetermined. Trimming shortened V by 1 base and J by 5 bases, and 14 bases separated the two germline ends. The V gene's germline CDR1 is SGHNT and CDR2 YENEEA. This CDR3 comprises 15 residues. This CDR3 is CASSLGSSPRETQYF. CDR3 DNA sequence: TGTGCCAGCAGCTTAGGTTCCAGCCCCCGGGAGACCCAGTACTTC.

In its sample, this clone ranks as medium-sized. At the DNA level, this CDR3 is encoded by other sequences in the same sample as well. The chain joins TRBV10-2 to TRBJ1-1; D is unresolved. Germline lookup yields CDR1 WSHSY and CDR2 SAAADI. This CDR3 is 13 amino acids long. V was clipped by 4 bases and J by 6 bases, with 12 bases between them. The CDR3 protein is CASSVGERSEAFF. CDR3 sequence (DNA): TGCGCCAGCAGTGTTGGGGAGAGGTCTGAAGCTTTCTTT.

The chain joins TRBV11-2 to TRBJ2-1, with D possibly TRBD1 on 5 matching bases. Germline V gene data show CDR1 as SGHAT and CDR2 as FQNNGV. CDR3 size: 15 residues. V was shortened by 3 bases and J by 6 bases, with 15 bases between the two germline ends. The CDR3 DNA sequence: TGTGCCAGCAGCTTTAAGTGGACATGGCCCAATGAGCAGTTCTTC. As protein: CASSFKWTWPNEQFF.

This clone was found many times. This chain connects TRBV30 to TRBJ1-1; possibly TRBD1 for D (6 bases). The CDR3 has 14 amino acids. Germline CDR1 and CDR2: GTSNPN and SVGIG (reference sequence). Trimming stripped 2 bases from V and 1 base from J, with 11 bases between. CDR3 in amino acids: CAWSPGHRNTEAFF. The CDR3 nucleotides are TGTGCCTGGAGTCCGGGACATCGGAACACTGAAGCTTTCTTT.

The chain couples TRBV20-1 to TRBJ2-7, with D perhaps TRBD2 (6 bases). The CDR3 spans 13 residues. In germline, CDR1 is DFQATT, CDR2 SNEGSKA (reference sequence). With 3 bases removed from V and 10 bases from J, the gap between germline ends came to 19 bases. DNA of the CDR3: TGCAGTGCTAGGCCAGGAGGGATCTACTATCAGTACTTC. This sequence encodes CSARPGGIYYQYF.

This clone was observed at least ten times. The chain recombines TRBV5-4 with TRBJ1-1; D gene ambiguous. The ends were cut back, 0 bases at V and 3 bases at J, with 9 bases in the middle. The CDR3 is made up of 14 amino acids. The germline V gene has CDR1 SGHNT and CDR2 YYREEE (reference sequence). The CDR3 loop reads CASSLGERDTEAFF. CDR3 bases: TGTGCCAGCAGCTTGGGTGAGAGGGACACTGAAGCTTTCTTT.

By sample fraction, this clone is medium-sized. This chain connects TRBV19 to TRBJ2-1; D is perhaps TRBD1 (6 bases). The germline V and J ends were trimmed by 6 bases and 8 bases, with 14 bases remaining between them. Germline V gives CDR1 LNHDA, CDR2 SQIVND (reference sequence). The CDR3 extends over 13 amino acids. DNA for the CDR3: TGTGCCAGTAGACCCTACAGGGATGATGAGCAGTTCTTC. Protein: CASRPYRDDEQFF.

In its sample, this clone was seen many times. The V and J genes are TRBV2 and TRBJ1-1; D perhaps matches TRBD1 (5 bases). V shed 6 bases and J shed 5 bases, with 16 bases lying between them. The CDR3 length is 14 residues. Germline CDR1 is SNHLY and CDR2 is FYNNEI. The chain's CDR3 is CASSPGVQRTEAFF. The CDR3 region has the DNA TGTGCCAGCAGCCCGGGGGTTCAAAGAACTGAAGCTTTCTTT.

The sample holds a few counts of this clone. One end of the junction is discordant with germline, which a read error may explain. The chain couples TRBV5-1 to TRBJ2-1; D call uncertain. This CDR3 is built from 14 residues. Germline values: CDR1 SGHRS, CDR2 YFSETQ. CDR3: CASTLAVRSNEQFF. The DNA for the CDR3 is TGCGCCAGCACCTTGGCAGTTAGGTCTAATGAGCAGTTCTTC. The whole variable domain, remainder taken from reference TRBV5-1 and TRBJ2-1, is KAGVTQTPRYLIKTRGQQVTLSCSPISGHRSVSWYQQTPGQGLQFLFEYFSETQRNKGNFPGRFSGRQFSNSRSEMNVSTLELGDSALYLCASTLAVRSNEQFFGPGTRLTVL.

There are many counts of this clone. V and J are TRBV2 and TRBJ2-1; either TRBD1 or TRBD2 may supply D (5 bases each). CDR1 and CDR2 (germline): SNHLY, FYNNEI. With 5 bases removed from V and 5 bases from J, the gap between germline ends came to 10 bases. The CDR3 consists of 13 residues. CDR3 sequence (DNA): TGTGCCAGCAGTACCGGGACGGACAATGAGCAGTTCTTC. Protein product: CASSTGTDNEQFF. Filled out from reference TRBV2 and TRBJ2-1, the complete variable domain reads EPEVTQTPSHQVTQMGQEVILRCVPISNHLYFYWYRQILGQKVEFLVSFYNNEISEKSEIFDDQFSVERPDGSNFTLKIRSTKLEDSAMYFCASSTGTDNEQFFGPGTRLTVL.

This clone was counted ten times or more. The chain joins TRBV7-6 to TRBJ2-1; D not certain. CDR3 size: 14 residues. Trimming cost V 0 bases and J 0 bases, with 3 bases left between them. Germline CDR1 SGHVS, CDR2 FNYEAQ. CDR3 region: CASSLAGSYNEQFF. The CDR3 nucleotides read TGTGCCAGCAGCTTAGCGGGCTCCTACAATGAGCAGTTCTTC.

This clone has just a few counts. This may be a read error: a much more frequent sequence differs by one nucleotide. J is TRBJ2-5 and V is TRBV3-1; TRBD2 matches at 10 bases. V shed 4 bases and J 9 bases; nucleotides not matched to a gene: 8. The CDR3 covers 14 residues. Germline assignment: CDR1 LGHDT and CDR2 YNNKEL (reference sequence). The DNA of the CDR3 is TGTGCCAGCAGCCCTTTAGCGGGAGGTGAGGCCCAGTACTTC. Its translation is CASSPLAGGEAQYF.

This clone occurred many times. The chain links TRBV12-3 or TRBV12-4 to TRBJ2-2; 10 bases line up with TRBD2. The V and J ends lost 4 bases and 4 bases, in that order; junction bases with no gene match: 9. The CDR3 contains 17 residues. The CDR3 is CASSSLAGAKSTGELFF. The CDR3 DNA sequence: TGTGCCAGCAGTTCGCTAGCGGGAGCGAAGAGCACCGGGGAGCTGTTTTTT.

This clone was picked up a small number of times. CDR3 residues: CASIPDGRRAFF. CDR3 bases: TGTGCCAGCATCCCAGACGGACGGCGGGCTTTCTTT. The V gene is TRBV6-1, the J gene TRBJ1-1, with unresolved D. Trimming removed 7 bases from V and 11 bases from J, with 17 bases in between. This CDR3 contains 12 residues. CDR1 and CDR2 (germline): MNHNS, SASEGT.

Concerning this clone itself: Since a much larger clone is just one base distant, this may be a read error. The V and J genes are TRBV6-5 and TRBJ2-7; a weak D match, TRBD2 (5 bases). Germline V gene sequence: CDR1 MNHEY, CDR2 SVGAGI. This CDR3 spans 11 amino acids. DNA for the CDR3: TGTGTCAGCGTTCCATCTGGGAGAGTGTACTTC. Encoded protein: CVSVPSGRVYF.

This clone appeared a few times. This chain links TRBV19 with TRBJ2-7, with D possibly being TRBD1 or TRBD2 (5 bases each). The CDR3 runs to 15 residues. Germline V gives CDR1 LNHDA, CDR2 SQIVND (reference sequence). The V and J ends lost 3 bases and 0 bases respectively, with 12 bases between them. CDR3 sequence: CASSIGTVISYEQYF. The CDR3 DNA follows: TGTGCCAGTAGTATTGGGACCGTGATCTCCTACGAGCAGTACTTC.

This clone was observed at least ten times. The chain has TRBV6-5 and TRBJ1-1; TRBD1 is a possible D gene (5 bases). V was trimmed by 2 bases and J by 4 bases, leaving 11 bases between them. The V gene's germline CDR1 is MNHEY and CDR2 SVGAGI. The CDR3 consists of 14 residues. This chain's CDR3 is CASSYDAGSTEAFF. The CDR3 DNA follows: TGTGCCAGCAGTTACGATGCAGGGAGCACTGAAGCTTTCTTT.

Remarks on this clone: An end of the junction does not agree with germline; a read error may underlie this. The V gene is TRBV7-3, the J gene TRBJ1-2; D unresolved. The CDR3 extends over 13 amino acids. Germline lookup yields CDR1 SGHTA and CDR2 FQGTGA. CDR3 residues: CAISLMLGYGYTF. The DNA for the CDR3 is TGTGCCATCAGCTTAATGTTAGGATATGGCTACACCTTC.

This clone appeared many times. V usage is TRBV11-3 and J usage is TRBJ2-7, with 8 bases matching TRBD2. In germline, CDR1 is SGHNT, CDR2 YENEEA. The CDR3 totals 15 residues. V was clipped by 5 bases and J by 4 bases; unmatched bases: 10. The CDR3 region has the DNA TGTGCCAGCAGCGATATAGCGGGAAGGGGGTACGAGCAGTACTTC. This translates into CASSDIAGRGYEQYF.